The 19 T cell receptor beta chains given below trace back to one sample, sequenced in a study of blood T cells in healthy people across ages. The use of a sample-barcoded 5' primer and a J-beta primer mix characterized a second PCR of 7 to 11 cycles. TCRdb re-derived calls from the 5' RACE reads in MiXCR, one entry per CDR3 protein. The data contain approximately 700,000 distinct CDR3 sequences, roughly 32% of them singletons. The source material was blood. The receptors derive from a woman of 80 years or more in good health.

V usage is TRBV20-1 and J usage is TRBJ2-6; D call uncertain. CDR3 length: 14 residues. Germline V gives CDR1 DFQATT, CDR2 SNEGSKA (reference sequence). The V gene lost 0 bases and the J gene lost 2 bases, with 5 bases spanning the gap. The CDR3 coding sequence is TGCAGTGCTAGAGACGGAGCTGGGGCCAACGTCCTGACTTTC. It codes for CSARDGAGANVLTF.

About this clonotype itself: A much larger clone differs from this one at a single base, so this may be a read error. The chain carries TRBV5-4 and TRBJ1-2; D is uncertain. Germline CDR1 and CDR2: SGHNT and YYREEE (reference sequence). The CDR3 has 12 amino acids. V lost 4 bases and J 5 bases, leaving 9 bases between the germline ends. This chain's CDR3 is CASSPEEYGYTF. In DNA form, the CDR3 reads TGTGCCAGCAGCCCGGAGGAGTATGGCTACACCTTC.

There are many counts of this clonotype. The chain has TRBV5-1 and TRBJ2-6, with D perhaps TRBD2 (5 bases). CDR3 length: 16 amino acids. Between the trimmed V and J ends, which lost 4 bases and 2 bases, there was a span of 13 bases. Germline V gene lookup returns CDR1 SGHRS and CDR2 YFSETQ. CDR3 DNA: TGCGCCAGCAGCCCAAGAGGGTCGGCTGGGGCCAACGTCCTGACTTTC. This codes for CASSPRGSAGANVLTF.

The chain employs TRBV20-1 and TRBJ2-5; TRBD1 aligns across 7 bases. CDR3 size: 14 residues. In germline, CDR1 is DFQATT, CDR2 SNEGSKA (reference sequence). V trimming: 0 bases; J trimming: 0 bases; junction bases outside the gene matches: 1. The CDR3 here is CSARDGTDQETQYF. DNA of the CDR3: TGCAGTGCTAGAGATGGGACAGACCAAGAGACCCAGTACTTC.

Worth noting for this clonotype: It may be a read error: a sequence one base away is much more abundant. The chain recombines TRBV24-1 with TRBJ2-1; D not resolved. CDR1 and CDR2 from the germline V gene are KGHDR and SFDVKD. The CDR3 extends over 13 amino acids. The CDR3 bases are TGTGCCACCAGCGCCGAATTTGGCAATGAGCAGTGCTTC. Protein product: CATSAEFGNEQCF.

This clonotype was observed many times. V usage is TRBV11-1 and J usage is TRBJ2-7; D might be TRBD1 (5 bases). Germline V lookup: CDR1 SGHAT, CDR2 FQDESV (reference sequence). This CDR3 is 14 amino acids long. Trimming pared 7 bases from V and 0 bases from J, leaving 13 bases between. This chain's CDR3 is CASTLTGSSYEQYF. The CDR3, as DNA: TGTGCCAGCACTCTAACAGGAAGCTCCTACGAGCAGTACTTC.

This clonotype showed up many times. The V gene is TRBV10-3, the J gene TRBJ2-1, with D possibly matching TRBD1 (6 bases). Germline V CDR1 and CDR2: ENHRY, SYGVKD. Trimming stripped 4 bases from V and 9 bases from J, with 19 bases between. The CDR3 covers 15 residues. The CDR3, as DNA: TGTGCCATCAGTGGCTACGGGACAATAGGTCCTGAGCAGTTCTTC. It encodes CAISGYGTIGPEQFF.

This CDR3 reads CASSFGQGANEKLFF. Here the CDR3 DNA reads TGTGCCAGCAGCTTCGGTCAGGGGGCTAATGAAAAACTGTTTTTT. The chain recombines TRBV7-9 with TRBJ1-4; 7 nucleotides agree with TRBD1. The J segment lost 3 bases and the V segment lost 3 bases, leaving 4 bases of the junction unmatched. Germline V lookup: CDR1 SEHNR, CDR2 FQNEAQ (reference sequence). CDR3 length: 15 amino acids.

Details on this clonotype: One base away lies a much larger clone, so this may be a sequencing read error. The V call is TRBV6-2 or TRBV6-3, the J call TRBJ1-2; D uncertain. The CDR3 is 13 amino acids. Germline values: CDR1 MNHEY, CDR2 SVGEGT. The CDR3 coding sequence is TGTGCCAGCAGGACCGGAGCTAACTATGGCTACGCCTTC. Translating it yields CASRTGANYGYAF.

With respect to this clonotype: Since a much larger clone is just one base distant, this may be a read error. The CDR3 sequence: CASGRSTGTTGNSPLHF. In DNA form, the CDR3 reads TGTGCCAGCGGCAGATCGACAGGGACAACGGGGAATTCACCCCTCCACTTT. V usage is TRBV7-9 and J usage is TRBJ1-6; TRBD1 aligns across 7 bases. Germline values: CDR1 SEHNR, CDR2 FQNEAQ (reference sequence). The CDR3 covers 17 residues. V gave up 8 bases and J gave up 7 bases; unmatched junction bases: 17.

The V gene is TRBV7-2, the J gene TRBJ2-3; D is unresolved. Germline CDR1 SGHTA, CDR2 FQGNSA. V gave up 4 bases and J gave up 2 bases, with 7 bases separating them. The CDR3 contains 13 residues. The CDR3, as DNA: TGTGCCAGCAGCTCCCAATACACAGATACGCAGTATTTT. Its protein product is CASSSQYTDTQYF.

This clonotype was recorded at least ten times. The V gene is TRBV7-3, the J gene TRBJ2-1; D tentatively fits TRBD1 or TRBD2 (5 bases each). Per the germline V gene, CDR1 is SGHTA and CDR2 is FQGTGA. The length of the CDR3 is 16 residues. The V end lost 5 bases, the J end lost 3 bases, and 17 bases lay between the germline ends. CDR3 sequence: CASSPVGTDYYNEQFF. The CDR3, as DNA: TGTGCCAGCAGCCCTGTGGGGACGGATTACTACAATGAGCAGTTCTTC.

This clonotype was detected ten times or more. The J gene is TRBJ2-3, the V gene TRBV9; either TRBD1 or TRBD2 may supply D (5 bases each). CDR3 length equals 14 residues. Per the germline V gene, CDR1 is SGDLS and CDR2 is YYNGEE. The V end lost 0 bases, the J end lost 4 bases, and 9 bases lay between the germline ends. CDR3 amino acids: CASSVDRGPDTQYF. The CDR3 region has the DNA TGTGCCAGCAGCGTAGATCGGGGCCCAGATACGCAGTATTTT. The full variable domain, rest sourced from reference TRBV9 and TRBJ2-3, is DSGVTQTPKHLITATGQRVTLRCSPRSGDLSVYWYQQSLDQGLQFLIQYYNGEERAKGNILERFSAQQFPDLHSELNLSSLELGDSALYFCASSVDRGPDTQYFGPGTRLTVL.

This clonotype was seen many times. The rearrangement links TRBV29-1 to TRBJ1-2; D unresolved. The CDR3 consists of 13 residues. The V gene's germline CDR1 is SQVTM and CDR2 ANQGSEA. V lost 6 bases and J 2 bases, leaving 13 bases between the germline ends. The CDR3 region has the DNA TGCAGCGTCATGACCCCAGGAAACTATGGCTACACCTTC. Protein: CSVMTPGNYGYTF.

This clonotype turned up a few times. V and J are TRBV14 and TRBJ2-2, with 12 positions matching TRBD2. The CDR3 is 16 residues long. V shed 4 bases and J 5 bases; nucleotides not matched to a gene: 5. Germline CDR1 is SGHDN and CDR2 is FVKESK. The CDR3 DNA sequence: TGTGCCAGCAGCCGCCTAGCGGGGGGGCGTACCGGGGAGCTGTTTTTT. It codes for CASSRLAGGRTGELFF.

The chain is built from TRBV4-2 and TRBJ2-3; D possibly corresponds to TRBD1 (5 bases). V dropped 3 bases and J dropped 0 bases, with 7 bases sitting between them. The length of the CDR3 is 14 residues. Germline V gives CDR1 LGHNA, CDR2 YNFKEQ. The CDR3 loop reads CASSQTDSTDTQYF. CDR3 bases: TGTGCCAGCAGCCAGACAGATAGCACAGATACGCAGTATTTT.

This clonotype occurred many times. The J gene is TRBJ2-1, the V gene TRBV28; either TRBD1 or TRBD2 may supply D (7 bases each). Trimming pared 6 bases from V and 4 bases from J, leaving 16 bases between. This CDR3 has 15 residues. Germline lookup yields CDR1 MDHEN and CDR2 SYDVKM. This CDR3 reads CASSWGRGQYNEQFF. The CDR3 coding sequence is TGTGCCAGCAGCTGGGGGAGGGGGCAATACAATGAGCAGTTCTTC.

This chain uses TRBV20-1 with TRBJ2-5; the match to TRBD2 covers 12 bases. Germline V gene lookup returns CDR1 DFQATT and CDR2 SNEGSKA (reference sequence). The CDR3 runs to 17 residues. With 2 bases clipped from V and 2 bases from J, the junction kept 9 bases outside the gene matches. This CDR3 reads CSARLAGGPLSQETQYF. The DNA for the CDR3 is TGCAGTGCTAGACTAGCGGGAGGGCCTTTGAGTCAAGAGACCCAGTACTTC.

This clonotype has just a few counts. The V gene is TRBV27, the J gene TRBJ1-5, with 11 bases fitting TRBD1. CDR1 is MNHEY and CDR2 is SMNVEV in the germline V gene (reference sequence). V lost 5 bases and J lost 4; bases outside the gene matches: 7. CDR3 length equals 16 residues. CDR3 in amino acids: CASSPRGDRGNQPQHF. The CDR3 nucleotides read TGTGCCAGCAGTCCGAGGGGGGACAGGGGGAATCAGCCCCAGCATTTT.